This is a list of T cell receptor beta chains from one sample in a study of control samples from healthy donors and cancer patients. Here immunoSEQ multiplex PCR was the method, and the copy in TCRdb shows in-frame clones only, minus some. This sample carries roughly 220,000 clones, 85% to 95% of them seen once, and the ten largest clones take approximately 1.6%. What was sequenced was blood. The source is a man in his forties or fifties in good health. Each CDR3 is given with its conserved first and last residue. The order of the fields is D gene, CDR3 length, J gene, clone size, V gene, CDR3 DNA, CDR3 protein. D genes are given only for firm matches. Size is stated for part of the rows, as once, few or many counts, or as a class when the clone is expanded.

d_call: TRBD1
cdr3_length: 15
j_call: TRBJ2-2
clone_size: .
v_call: TRBV2
cdr3_nt: TGTGCCAGCATTCAGGACAGGGGAGGTACCGGGGAGCTGTTTTTT
cdr3_aa: CASIQDRGGTGELFF

d_call: TRBD1
cdr3_length: 14
j_call: TRBJ2-1
clone_size: .
v_call: TRBV29-1
cdr3_nt: TGCAGCGTACAGGGGGCAAGCTCCTACAATGAGCAGTTCTTC
cdr3_aa: CSVQGASSYNEQFF

d_call: TRBD1
cdr3_length: 18
j_call: TRBJ2-6
clone_size: .
v_call: TRBV7-8
cdr3_nt: TGTGCCAGCAGCCCTTGGGACAGGGGAGTGATAGGGGCCAACGTCCTGACTTTC
cdr3_aa: CASSPWDRGVIGANVLTF

d_call: .
cdr3_length: 14
j_call: TRBJ2-5
clone_size: .
v_call: TRBV6-5
cdr3_nt: TGTGCCAGCAGTTACTCCCAGGGAAAGGAGACCCAGTACTTC
cdr3_aa: CASSYSQGKETQYF

d_call: .
cdr3_length: 16
j_call: TRBJ2-3
clone_size: .
v_call: TRBV7-2
cdr3_nt: TGTGCCAGCAGCCAGTGGGGGGGACAGCTCACAGATACGCAGTATTTT
cdr3_aa: CASSQWGGQLTDTQYF

d_call: .
cdr3_length: 14
j_call: TRBJ1-3
clone_size: .
v_call: TRBV19
cdr3_nt: TGTGCCAGTAGTCGACACGACCCAAGGTACACCATATATTTT
cdr3_aa: CASSRHDPRYTIYF

d_call: TRBD2
cdr3_length: 13
j_call: TRBJ2-3
clone_size: .
v_call: TRBV24-1
cdr3_nt: TGTGCCACCAAGGGAGGGGACCACGGTACGCAGTATTTT
cdr3_aa: CATKGGDHGTQYF

d_call: .
cdr3_length: 16
j_call: TRBJ1-6
clone_size: .
v_call: TRBV27
cdr3_nt: TGTGCCAGCAGTGGTGACCCGGGGGCCTATAATTCACCCCTCCACTTT
cdr3_aa: CASSGDPGAYNSPLHF

d_call: TRBD2
cdr3_length: 18
j_call: TRBJ2-3
clone_size: once
v_call: TRBV4-1
cdr3_nt: TGCGCCAGCAGCCAAGTATGGCGGGGGGGCCTTGTGGCAGATACGCAGTATTTT
cdr3_aa: CASSQVWRGGLVADTQYF

d_call: .
cdr3_length: 12
j_call: TRBJ2-5
clone_size: few
v_call: TRBV18
cdr3_nt: TGTGCCAGCTCATCGGACGGGGAGACCCAGTACTTC
cdr3_aa: CASSSDGETQYF

d_call: TRBD1
cdr3_length: 15
j_call: TRBJ2-4
clone_size: .
v_call: TRBV2
cdr3_nt: TGTGCCAGCAGTCCGAACAGGGGACAGCTAAACATTCAGTACTTC
cdr3_aa: CASSPNRGQLNIQYF

d_call: .
cdr3_length: 14
j_call: TRBJ1-1
clone_size: .
v_call: TRBV5-1
cdr3_nt: TGCGCCAGCACCCCGGCAGACCTGAACACTGAAGCTTTCTTT
cdr3_aa: CASTPADLNTEAFF

d_call: .
cdr3_length: 14
j_call: TRBJ1-1
clone_size: .
v_call: TRBV7-4
cdr3_nt: TGTGCCAGCAGCTTAGCAGGTGGCACCTCAGAAGCTTTCTTT
cdr3_aa: CASSLAGGTSEAFF

d_call: .
cdr3_length: 17
j_call: TRBJ2-3
clone_size: .
v_call: TRBV5-1
cdr3_nt: TGCGCCAGCAGCTTGGGTGGGGTCACTGGGTCAATGAATACGCAGTATTTT
cdr3_aa: CASSLGGVTGSMNTQYF

d_call: .
cdr3_length: 16
j_call: TRBJ2-5
clone_size: .
v_call: TRBV9
cdr3_nt: TGTGCCAGCAGCGTAGCAGGGACGGCTGTCTTAGAGACCCAGTACTTC
cdr3_aa: CASSVAGTAVLETQYF

d_call: .
cdr3_length: 12
j_call: TRBJ2-1
clone_size: .
v_call: TRBV11-2
cdr3_nt: TGTGCCAGCAGCAATATTGACCCCGAGCAGTTCTTC
cdr3_aa: CASSNIDPEQFF

d_call: TRBD1
cdr3_length: 15
j_call: TRBJ2-7
clone_size: .
v_call: TRBV18
cdr3_nt: TGTGCCAGCTCACCCCCGGGACAGGGACGCCACGAGCAGTACTTC
cdr3_aa: CASSPPGQGRHEQYF

d_call: TRBD2
cdr3_length: 18
j_call: TRBJ2-1
clone_size: .
v_call: TRBV9
cdr3_nt: TGTGCCAGCAGACCCCCGGGACTAGCGGGGGGGCCCAAGCCTGAGCAGTTCTTC
cdr3_aa: CASRPPGLAGGPKPEQFF

d_call: TRBD2
cdr3_length: 16
j_call: TRBJ2-5
clone_size: .
v_call: TRBV5-1
cdr3_nt: TGCGCCAGCAGCTTCACCGGGCGGGGGGGCCTAAAGACCCAGTACTTC
cdr3_aa: CASSFTGRGGLKTQYF

d_call: .
cdr3_length: 14
j_call: TRBJ1-2
clone_size: .
v_call: TRBV10-3
cdr3_nt: TGTGCCATCAGTGCCTCAGGAGGGGCAGATGGCTACACCTTC
cdr3_aa: CAISASGGADGYTF

d_call: TRBD1
cdr3_length: 14
j_call: TRBJ2-1
clone_size: .
v_call: TRBV5-6
cdr3_nt: TGTGCCAGCAGCGCCGGGACAGGAAACCATGAGCAGTTCTTC
cdr3_aa: CASSAGTGNHEQFF

d_call: .
cdr3_length: 14
j_call: TRBJ1-3
clone_size: .
v_call: TRBV6-5
cdr3_nt: TGTGCCAGCACCCCTCCGGAGACTGGAAACACCATATATTTT
cdr3_aa: CASTPPETGNTIYF

d_call: .
cdr3_length: 13
j_call: TRBJ1-6
clone_size: .
v_call: TRBV29-1
cdr3_nt: TGCAGCGCCGGTTCAGGTTCAAATTCACCCCTCCACTTT
cdr3_aa: CSAGSGSNSPLHF

d_call: .
cdr3_length: 15
j_call: TRBJ1-1
clone_size: once
v_call: TRBV5-4
cdr3_nt: TGTGCCAGCAGCCCACAACAGGATGGGAGCACTGAAGCTTTCTTT
cdr3_aa: CASSPQQDGSTEAFF

d_call: .
cdr3_length: 14
j_call: TRBJ1-6
clone_size: .
v_call: TRBV19
cdr3_nt: TGTGCCAGTAGTCCCCCCGGGGGGTATTCACCCCTCCACTTT
cdr3_aa: CASSPPGGYSPLHF

d_call: .
cdr3_length: 11
j_call: TRBJ2-7
clone_size: .
v_call: TRBV10-2
cdr3_nt: TGCGCCAGCAGTGAGTCTAACGAGCAGTACTTC
cdr3_aa: CASSESNEQYF

d_call: TRBD1
cdr3_length: 15
j_call: TRBJ2-2
clone_size: .
v_call: TRBV6-5
cdr3_nt: TGTGCCAGCAGTTACCTGGGACAGGGTTACGGGGAGCTGTTTTTT
cdr3_aa: CASSYLGQGYGELFF

d_call: TRBD1
cdr3_length: 16
j_call: TRBJ1-5
clone_size: .
v_call: TRBV27
cdr3_nt: TGTGCCAGCAGTAGCACCAGACAGGGAGCTTATCAGCCCCAGCATTTT
cdr3_aa: CASSSTRQGAYQPQHF

d_call: .
cdr3_length: 17
j_call: TRBJ1-6
clone_size: .
v_call: TRBV9
cdr3_nt: TGTGCCAGCAGCGTTCCGGGGCAGGAGGGTCATAATTCACCCCTCCACTTT
cdr3_aa: CASSVPGQEGHNSPLHF

d_call: .
cdr3_length: 12
j_call: TRBJ1-6
clone_size: .
v_call: TRBV11-2
cdr3_nt: TGTGCCAGCAGCTTAGAGTCGGGGGTCCTCCACTTT
cdr3_aa: CASSLESGVLHF

d_call: TRBD1
cdr3_length: 17
j_call: TRBJ2-3
clone_size: .
v_call: TRBV4-1
cdr3_nt: TGCGCCAGCAGCCGTAGTCCGACAGGGGGCTCCCCAGATACGCAGTATTTT
cdr3_aa: CASSRSPTGGSPDTQYF

d_call: TRBD1
cdr3_length: 14
j_call: TRBJ2-7
clone_size: once
v_call: TRBV2
cdr3_nt: TGTGCCAGCAGTGTCGTATCAGGGGGCTACGAGCAGTACTTC
cdr3_aa: CASSVVSGGYEQYF

d_call: .
cdr3_length: 15
j_call: TRBJ2-7
clone_size: .
v_call: TRBV7-8
cdr3_nt: TGTGCCAGCAGCTTAAGGTTGGGGGACCCCTACGAGCAGTACTTC
cdr3_aa: CASSLRLGDPYEQYF

d_call: .
cdr3_length: 14
j_call: TRBJ1-3
clone_size: .
v_call: TRBV18
cdr3_nt: TGTGCCAGCTCACCACCAGGACAGGGAAACACCATATATTTT
cdr3_aa: CASSPPGQGNTIYF

d_call: .
cdr3_length: 14
j_call: TRBJ1-2
clone_size: once
v_call: TRBV7-9
cdr3_nt: TGTGCCAGCAGCTTAGCCACGGCAGGGAATGGCTACACCTTC
cdr3_aa: CASSLATAGNGYTF

d_call: .
cdr3_length: 13
j_call: TRBJ1-5
clone_size: .
v_call: TRBV5-1
cdr3_nt: TGCGCCAGCAGCTTGGCCAGCAATCAGCCCCAGCATTTT
cdr3_aa: CASSLASNQPQHF

d_call: TRBD1
cdr3_length: 13
j_call: TRBJ1-1
clone_size: .
v_call: TRBV6-5
cdr3_nt: TGTGCCAGCAGCCCCGTCAGGGGGGGTGAAGCTTTCTTT
cdr3_aa: CASSPVRGGEAFF

d_call: .
cdr3_length: 13
j_call: TRBJ1-1
clone_size: .
v_call: TRBV6-6
cdr3_nt: TGTGCCAGCACCCGATTGATGAACACTGAAGCTTTCTTT
cdr3_aa: CASTRLMNTEAFF